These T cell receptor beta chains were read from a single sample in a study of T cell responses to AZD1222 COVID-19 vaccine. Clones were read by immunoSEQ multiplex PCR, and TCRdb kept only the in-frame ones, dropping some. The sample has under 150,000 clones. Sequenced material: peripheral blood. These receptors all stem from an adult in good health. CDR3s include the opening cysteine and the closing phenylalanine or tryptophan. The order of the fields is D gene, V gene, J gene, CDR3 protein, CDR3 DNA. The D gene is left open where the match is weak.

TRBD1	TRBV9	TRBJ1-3	CASSASPPGGTSITIYF	TGTGCCAGCAGCGCCTCCCCTCCAGGGGGAACCTCCATCACCATATATTTT
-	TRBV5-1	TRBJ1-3	CASSLPEGYDSERNTIYF	TGCGCCAGCAGCCTTCCGGAGGGATACGATTCGGAGAGAAACACCATATATTTT
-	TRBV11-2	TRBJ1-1	CASSLAAGVAEAFF	TGTGCCAGCAGCTTAGCAGCGGGGGTCGCTGAAGCTTTCTTT
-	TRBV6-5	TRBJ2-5	CASSSRQAPQETQYF	TGTGCCAGCAGTTCGCGACAGGCGCCCCAAGAGACCCAGTACTTC
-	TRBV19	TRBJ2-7	CASSMGFASNYEQYF	TGTGCCAGTAGTATGGGTTTTGCCAGTAACTACGAGCAGTACTTC
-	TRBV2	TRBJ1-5	CASSVQGAGQPQHF	TGTGCCAGCAGTGTACAAGGGGCTGGCCAGCCCCAGCATTTT
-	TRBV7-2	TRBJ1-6	CASSLRQTGWGSPLHF	TGTGCCAGCAGCTTAAGACAGACAGGATGGGGTTCACCCCTCCACTTT
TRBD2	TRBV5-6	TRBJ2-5	CASSFSGGRETQYF	TGTGCCAGCAGCTTCTCGGGGGGGCGAGAGACCCAGTACTTC
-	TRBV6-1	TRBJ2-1	CASSEALSEGVRNEQFF	TGTGCCAGCAGTGAAGCGCTTTCGGAGGGGGTACGAAATGAGCAGTTCTTC
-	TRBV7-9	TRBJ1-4	CASSSPQGRGEKLFF	TGTGCCAGCAGCTCACCGCAGGGTAGGGGTGAAAAACTGTTTTTT
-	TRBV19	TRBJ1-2	CASSTSQSYGYTF	TGTGCCAGTAGTACCTCCCAGAGTTATGGCTACACCTTC
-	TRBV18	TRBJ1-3	CASSPPGNSRNTIYF	TGTGCCAGCTCACCACCGGGAAACTCAAGAAACACCATATATTTT
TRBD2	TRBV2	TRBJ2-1	CASIGLAGSNEQFF	TGTGCCAGCATTGGGCTAGCGGGGTCCAATGAGCAGTTCTTC
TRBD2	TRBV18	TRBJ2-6	CASSSGLAGDSSGANVLTF	TGTGCCAGCTCATCGGGACTAGCGGGGGATTCCTCTGGGGCCAACGTCCTGACTTTC
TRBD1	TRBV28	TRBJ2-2	CASRTRDRGTGELFF	TGTGCCAGCAGAACGCGGGACAGGGGCACCGGGGAGCTGTTTTTT
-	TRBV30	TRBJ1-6	CAWSVGFNSPLHF	TGTGCCTGGAGTGTGGGGTTTAATTCACCCCTCCACTTT
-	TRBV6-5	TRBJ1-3	CASRGLERSGNTIYF	TGTGCCAGCAGAGGGCTGGAGCGCTCTGGAAACACCATATATTTT
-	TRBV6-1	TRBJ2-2	CASSEAGTLTGELFF	TGTGCCAGCAGTGAAGCAGGGACCCTCACCGGGGAGCTGTTTTTT
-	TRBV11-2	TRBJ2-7	CASSLRPRGESSYEQYF	TGTGCCAGCAGCTTACGTCCCAGGGGGGAAAGCTCCTACGAGCAGTACTTC
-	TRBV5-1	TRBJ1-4	CASSLVPGNEKLFF	TGCGCCAGCAGCTTGGTCCCTGGGAATGAAAAACTGTTTTTT
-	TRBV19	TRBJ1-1	CASSWNTGLRGTEAFF	TGTGCCAGTAGTTGGAATACGGGGTTAAGAGGCACTGAAGCTTTCTTT
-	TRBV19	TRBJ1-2	CASFSGGYTF	TGTGCCAGTTTCAGTGGCGGCTACACCTTC